A single sample gave rise to the 24 T cell receptor beta chains below, sequenced in a study of control samples from healthy donors and cancer patients. Only in-frame clones appear in the TCRdb table, and some are missing; sequencing was by immunoSEQ multiplex PCR. This table has around 70,000 clones, more than 75% appearing once. Sequenced input: PBMCs. Source of these receptors: a woman between 50 and 59 years old with head and neck cancer.

The chain couples TRBV3-1 (or the pseudogene TRBV3-2) to TRBJ2-3; 7 nucleotides match TRBD1. V shed 4 bases, J shed 6 bases, and the junction held 4 bases outside the gene matches. Germline V gives CDR1 LGHDT, CDR2 YNNKEL (reference sequence). The CDR3 length is 13 residues. DNA for the CDR3: TGTGCCAGCAGCCCCAGCAGGGGGGATACGCAGTATTTT. It codes for CASSPSRGDTQYF.

The chain recombines TRBV5-1 with TRBJ2-1; 12 bases map to TRBD2. There are 16 residues in the CDR3. Per germline, CDR1 SGHRS and CDR2 YFSETQ. V was clipped by 3 bases and J by 2 bases; unmatched bases: 3. The CDR3 loop reads CASSSRTSGAYNEQFF. The CDR3 nucleotides are TGCGCCAGCAGCTCCCGGACTAGCGGGGCCTACAATGAGCAGTTCTTC.

The chain recombines TRBV28 with TRBJ2-1; TRBD2 matches 10 bases. This CDR3 region has 16 residues. The J segment lost 8 bases and the V segment lost 1 base, leaving 8 bases of the junction unmatched. The germline CDR1 and CDR2 sequences are MDHEN and SYDVKM. The DNA for the CDR3 is TGTGCCAGCAGTTTATCAGCGGGGGGGTGGTCGGATGAGCAGTTCTTC. Its protein product is CASSLSAGGWSDEQFF.

This clone has a single count. The V gene is TRBV12-3 or TRBV12-4, the J gene TRBJ2-4; 7 nucleotides align to TRBD2. This CDR3 contains 12 residues. V dropped 7 bases and J dropped 4; count of bases not matched to a gene: 1. The CDR3 DNA reads as TGTGCCAGCAAGGGAGGGAAAAACATTCAGTACTTC. Translation: CASKGGKNIQYF.

The chain employs TRBV6-5 and TRBJ1-4, with 8 bases matching TRBD1. Germline CDR1 reads MNHEY; CDR2 reads SVGAGI. With V trimmed by 6 bases and J by 5 bases, 8 bases remained unmatched. The CDR3 has 15 amino acids. Here the CDR3 reads CASSGGTGTNEKLFF. In DNA, the CDR3 is TGTGCCAGCAGCGGGGGGACAGGAACAAATGAAAAACTGTTTTTT.

The chain employs TRBV21-1 and TRBJ2-7; TRBD2, as called in the table, went unchecked against the DNA. TRBV21-1 is a pseudogene. The CDR3 extends over 12 amino acids. The CDR3 region is CASSLYSSEQYF. The CDR3 DNA reads as TGTGCCAGCAGCCTATACTCGAGCGAGCAGTACTTC.

The chain carries TRBV9 and TRBJ1-5; D uncertain. V was pared by 3 bases and J by 3 bases, with 13 bases between. Per germline, CDR1 SGDLS and CDR2 YYNGEE. This CDR3 spans 15 amino acids. As DNA, the CDR3 is TGTGCCAGCAGCGACCGACGGATTATCAATCAGCCCCAGCATTTT. It yields the protein CASSDRRIINQPQHF.

V usage is TRBV18 and J usage is TRBJ1-2, with unresolved D. Germline-derived CDR1 and CDR2 are KGHSH and LQKENI. This CDR3 contains 14 residues. V was cut by 6 bases and J by 2 bases, with 13 bases left in between. The CDR3 loop reads CASSRDFMNYGYTF. The CDR3 DNA reads as TGTGCCAGCTCCCGGGATTTTATGAACTATGGCTACACCTTC.

J is TRBJ2-2 and V is TRBV18; D unresolved. The CDR3 consists of 16 residues. The germline CDR1 and CDR2 sequences are KGHSH and LQKENI. Deletions cut 1 base from V and 0 bases from J, with 9 bases between. The CDR3 loop reads CASSPQALTNTGELFF. CDR3 nucleotide sequence: TGTGCCAGCTCACCACAGGCACTTACGAACACCGGGGAGCTGTTTTTT.

V usage is TRBV11-1 and J usage is TRBJ1-1; D is undetermined. Germline V CDR1 and CDR2: SGHAT, FQDESV (reference sequence). Trimming pared 1 base from V and 8 bases from J, leaving 8 bases between. There are 12 residues in the CDR3. The CDR3 sequence: CASSLVSREAFF. CDR3 in DNA: TGTGCCAGCAGCTTAGTTTCACGGGAAGCTTTCTTT. Together with reference TRBV11-1 and TRBJ1-1, the CDR3 gives the full variable domain: EAEVAQSPRYKITEKSQAVAFWCDPISGHATLYWYRQILGQGPELLVQFQDESVVDDSQLPKDRFSAERLKGVDSTLKIQPAELGDSAMYLCASSLVSREAFFGQGTRLTVV.

V and J are TRBV7-8 and TRBJ1-1; 7 nucleotides line up with TRBD1. Germline CDR1 SGHVS, CDR2 FQNEAQ. There are 18 residues in the CDR3. Trimming removed 4 bases from V and 0 bases from J; junction bases left unmatched: 14. The CDR3 spells CASSSQQGQLYMNTEAFF. CDR3 nucleotide sequence: TGTGCCAGCAGCTCACAACAGGGACAGCTATACATGAACACTGAAGCTTTCTTT.

The chain employs TRBV6-2 or TRBV6-3 and TRBJ1-1, with 9 bases fitting TRBD1. Per germline, CDR1 MNHEY and CDR2 SVGEGT. The CDR3 is 15 amino acids. V shed 5 bases and J 0 bases; nucleotides not matched to a gene: 4. CDR3 protein: CASSRDRGVNTEAFF. Written as DNA, the CDR3 is TGTGCCAGCAGTCGAGACAGGGGGGTGAACACTGAAGCTTTCTTT.

The chain has TRBV5-1 and TRBJ2-1; 8 bases line up with TRBD1. The CDR3 runs 16 residues. CDR1 is SGHRS and CDR2 is YFSETQ in the germline V gene. With 1 base clipped from V and 6 bases from J, the junction kept 9 bases outside the gene matches. The DNA of the CDR3 is TGCGCCAGCAGCTTGATCGGGACAGGCGTTGGCAATGAGCAGTTCTTC. The encoded protein is CASSLIGTGVGNEQFF.

The rearrangement uses TRBV5-6 and TRBJ1-1, with D possibly matching TRBD1 (5 bases). The CDR3 has 15 amino acids. Germline lookup yields CDR1 SGHDT and CDR2 YYEEEE. Trimming removed 1 base at V and 4 bases at J, with 14 bases between. The CDR3 nucleotides read TGTGCCAGCAGCTTGCGACAGCTTAGGGGCACTGAAGCTTTCTTT. Encoded protein: CASSLRQLRGTEAFF.

The genes are TRBV5-1 and TRBJ1-1, with D maybe TRBD1 (6 bases). The CDR3 is 15 amino acids. CDR1 and CDR2 (germline): SGHRS, YFSETQ. Between the trimmed V and J ends, which lost 6 bases and 1 base, there was a span of 16 bases. For the CDR3, the DNA is TGCGCCAGCACTTTTTCCCCGGGACAGAACACTGAAGCTTTCTTT. Its protein is CASTFSPGQNTEAFF.

The CDR3 reads CAHQNRGWGTKTFF. CDR3 nucleotide sequence: TGTGCCCATCAAAATAGGGGGTGGGGGACAAAGACTTTCTTT. V usage is TRBV30 and J usage is TRBJ1-1; TRBD1 is a possible D gene (6 bases). This CDR3 region has 14 residues. Germline CDR1 GTSNPN, CDR2 SVGIG (reference sequence). The germline V and J ends were trimmed by 8 bases and 12 bases, with 28 bases remaining between them.

This clone was seen a single time. The gene calls are TRBV19 and TRBJ2-5; 13 nucleotides line up with TRBD2. Germline V gives CDR1 LNHDA, CDR2 SQIVND (reference sequence). The trim removed 3 bases at V and 4 bases at J, leaving 2 bases unmatched. The CDR3 has 15 residues. CDR3 nucleotides: TGTGCCAGTAGTATGGGGACTAGCGGGGCAGAGACCCAGTACTTC. Translated: CASSMGTSGAETQYF. Full variable domain (rest looked up from reference TRBV19 and TRBJ2-5): DGGITQSPKYLFRKEGQNVTLSCEQNLNHDAMYWYRQDPGQGLRLIYYSQIVNDFQKGDIAEGYSVSREKKESFPLTVTSAQKNPTAFYLCASSMGTSGAETQYFGPGTRLLVL.

V gene TRBV9 combines with J gene TRBJ1-4; D perhaps matches TRBD1 (5 bases). This CDR3 comprises 15 residues. The germline V gene encodes CDR1 SGDLS and CDR2 YYNGEE. The ends were cut back, 4 bases at V and 4 bases at J, with 14 bases in the middle. The CDR3 region is CASSLEGLDNEKLFF. DNA for the CDR3: TGTGCCAGCAGCCTAGAGGGACTGGATAATGAAAAACTGTTTTTT.

This chain links TRBV5-1 with TRBJ2-5; TRBD2 matches 8 bases. Germline V gene sequence: CDR1 SGHRS, CDR2 YFSETQ. The CDR3 consists of 16 residues. The trim removed 0 bases at V and 2 bases at J, leaving 6 bases unmatched. The CDR3 region is CASSLVAGGRQETQYF. DNA of the CDR3: TGCGCCAGCAGCTTGGTTGCGGGGGGTCGGCAAGAGACCCAGTACTTC. Using reference TRBV5-1 and TRBJ2-5 for the parts outside the CDR3, the full variable domain is KAGVTQTPRYLIKTRGQQVTLSCSPISGHRSVSWYQQTPGQGLQFLFEYFSETQRNKGNFPGRFSGRQFSNSRSEMNVSTLELGDSALYLCASSLVAGGRQETQYFGPGTRLLVL.

The chain employs TRBV5-1 and TRBJ2-1; no definite D call. V shed 4 bases and J shed 5 bases, with 10 bases lying between them. The CDR3 is 13 residues long. Germline V CDR1 and CDR2: SGHRS, YFSETQ. CDR3 coding DNA: TGCGCCAGCAGCGCTGACGTAAACAATGAGCAGTTCTTC. Encoded protein: CASSADVNNEQFF. The full variable domain, rest sourced from reference TRBV5-1 and TRBJ2-1, is KAGVTQTPRYLIKTRGQQVTLSCSPISGHRSVSWYQQTPGQGLQFLFEYFSETQRNKGNFPGRFSGRQFSNSRSEMNVSTLELGDSALYLCASSADVNNEQFFGPGTRLTVL.

The V gene is TRBV20-1, the J gene TRBJ2-7, with 12 nucleotides matching TRBD2. The V gene end was trimmed by 3 bases and the J gene end by 2 bases; junction bases not matched to a gene: 2. The CDR3 is 14 residues long. Germline lookup yields CDR1 DFQATT and CDR2 SNEGSKA (reference sequence). The CDR3 spells CSASPSGGAYEQYF. The CDR3 DNA is TGCAGTGCTAGTCCTAGCGGGGGGGCCTACGAGCAGTACTTC.

This chain joins TRBV6-2 or TRBV6-3 and TRBJ1-2, with D unresolved. V lost 6 bases and J lost 4, with 21 bases in between. This CDR3 is built from 16 residues. Per germline, CDR1 MNHEY and CDR2 SVGEGT. The CDR3 region is CASSLLMRVGLYGYTF. The DNA of the CDR3 is TGTGCCAGCAGCCTACTCATGAGGGTAGGGCTCTATGGCTACACCTTC.

V gene TRBV6-1 combines with J gene TRBJ2-3; no reliable D call. Germline V gene lookup returns CDR1 MNHNS and CDR2 SASEGT. Trimming took 1 base from V and 2 from J, leaving 10 bases between them. CDR3 length equals 15 residues. The CDR3 DNA reads TGTGCCAGCAGTGAAGTCATGTCACTCACAGATACGCAGTATTTT. Translation gives CASSEVMSLTDTQYF.

The chain uses TRBV6-1 and TRBJ2-3, with unresolved D. Deletions cut 3 bases from V and 6 bases from J, with 4 bases between. The CDR3 loop spans 11 amino acids. CDR1 is MNHNS and CDR2 is SASEGT in the germline V gene. The CDR3 loop reads CASSERDTQYF. The CDR3 coding sequence is TGTGCCAGCAGTGAGAGGGATACGCAGTATTTT.